The clone carrying this T cell receptor (beta chain) has a count of ten or more. Its matching antigen is unknown. Primers used in a second PCR of roughly 6 to 11 cycles were a sample-barcoded 5' primer and a J-beta primer mix. TCRdb analysed the 5' RACE reads with MiXCR anew, one entry per CDR3 protein. Of around 800,000 distinct CDR3 sequences in the sample, about 62% were seen once. The sample comes from a study of blood T cells in healthy people across ages. Study results and caveats: Diversity of TCR beta per million T cells declined in a roughly linear way with age.

The CDR3 totals 13 residues. V dropped 1 base and J dropped 6 bases, with 8 bases sitting between them. Germline CDR1 reads SGHTA; CDR2 reads FQGNSA. Sequenced input: blood. The sequence was obtained from a man under 40 in good health. The chain employs TRBV7-2 and TRBJ2-3; tentatively, D is TRBD1 (6 bases). CDR3 DNA sequence: TGTGCCAGCAGCTTAGTGGGGGCGGATACGCAGTATTTT. Amino acid sequence: CASSLVGADTQYF.